A selection of T cell receptor beta chains follows, all from one sample in a study of blood T cells in healthy people across ages. TCRdb processed the 5' RACE reads anew with MiXCR; each CDR3 protein has one entry. This sample has some 1.4 million distinct CDR3 sequences; around 39% occur once, and the top ten carry 7% to 9%. Input material: blood. The receptors stem from a woman between 18 and 30 years old in good health. Both conserved end residues are part of each CDR3. D genes are given only for firm matches. Rows give clone size only sometimes, using once, few, many, or a class for an expanded clone.

16,-,TRBJ2-1,-,TRBV6-1,TGTGCCAGCTTCCTAGACACGAGGAGCTCCTACAATGAGCAGTTCTTC,CASFLDTRSSYNEQFF
15,few,TRBJ2-3,-,TRBV20-1,TGCAGTGCTCCCGGTAGACTAGGGGGTTCAGATACGCAGTATTTT,CSAPGRLGGSDTQYF
15,few,TRBJ2-1,-,TRBV12-3/TRBV12-4,TGTGCCAGCAGTTTAGACGGGAGTCCCTACAATGAGCAGTTCTTC,CASSLDGSPYNEQFF
17,few,TRBJ1-6,TRBD1,TRBV5-1,TGCGCCAGCAGTTTGCGATTTCAGGGGGCGGCTAATTCACCCCTCCACTTT,CASSLRFQGAANSPLHF
15,few,TRBJ2-3,-,TRBV28,TGTGCCAGCAGGCCACAGGGTTCCCCGACAGATACGCAGTATTTT,CASRPQGSPTDTQYF
17,-,TRBJ1-2,-,TRBV4-3,TGCGCCAGCAGCCAAGCTGGAATTCGGGGCATTGGCGGGGCCTACACCTTC,CASSQAGIRGIGGAYTF
17,-,TRBJ1-3,TRBD1,TRBV4-2,TGTGCCAGCAGCCAAGCAATGGGACAGAACTCTGGAAACACCATATATTTT,CASSQAMGQNSGNTIYF
17,-,TRBJ2-1,TRBD2,TRBV12-3/TRBV12-4,TGTGCCAGCAGCCTTCCGGTGTCAGCGGGAGTATTGAATGGGCAGTTCTTC,CASSLPVSAGVLNGQFF
15,few,TRBJ2-7,TRBD1,TRBV29-1,TGCAGCGTTGTCCAGACAGGGGGGGCAAGCTACGAGCAGTACTTC,CSVVQTGGASYEQYF
13,-,TRBJ2-5,TRBD1,TRBV12-3/TRBV12-4,TGTGCCGGATCCACAGGGGGCGTAGAGACCCAGTACTTC,CAGSTGGVETQYF
15,-,TRBJ1-2,-,TRBV4-1,TGCGCCAGCAGCCAAGTGTGGCAGGGAAACTATGGCTACACCTTC,CASSQVWQGNYGYTF
19,-,TRBJ2-7,-,TRBV28,TGTGCCAGCAGTTTAACCCATTCCAAGGGTACCAGGGCTTCCTACGAGCAGTACTTC,CASSLTHSKGTRASYEQYF
17,-,TRBJ1-5,TRBD1,TRBV15,TGTGTCACCAGCAGAGAGGGAGGAGGACAGGGGAATCAGCCCCAGCATTTT,CVTSREGGGQGNQPQHF
13,few,TRBJ2-1,-,TRBV12-3/TRBV12-4,TGTGCCAGCAGTTTCAGGGGTTGGAATGAGCAGTTCTTC,CASSFRGWNEQFF
16,few,TRBJ2-2,TRBD1,TRBV11-2,TGTGCCAGCAGGACAGGGGGCGGGAAAAGCACCGGGGAGCTGTTTTTT,CASRTGGGKSTGELFF
13,many,TRBJ1-2,-,TRBV6-5,TGTGCCAGCAGTTACGGGACTAACTATGGCTACACCTTC,CASSYGTNYGYTF
16,few,TRBJ2-3,-,TRBV6-1,TGTGCCAGCAGTGAAAAACGGCGGGCTACCACAGATACGCAGTATTTT,CASSEKRRATTDTQYF
17,-,TRBJ2-5,TRBD1,TRBV18,TGTGCCAGCTCACCACCCCGGACAGGGGGCTTGAAAGAGACCCAGTACTTC,CASSPPRTGGLKETQYF
15,few,TRBJ1-2,-,TRBV6-2/TRBV6-3,TGTGCCAGCAGTTACGGGTCGCTTGGGGGCTATGGCTACACCTTC,CASSYGSLGGYGYTF
15,few,TRBJ2-1,-,TRBV9,TGTGCCAGCAGCGTAGAGGTGGGACCCTACAATGAGCAGTTCTTC,CASSVEVGPYNEQFF
14,many,TRBJ2-7,TRBD1,TRBV11-2,TGTGCCAGCAGCGCCAACTCGGGACAGTACGAGCAGTACTTC,CASSANSGQYEQYF
18,few,TRBJ2-7,TRBD2,TRBV27,TGTGCCAGCAGTTTCGGGACTAGCGGGGGGGCCTTCGGCTACGAGCAGTACTTC,CASSFGTSGGAFGYEQYF
14,-,TRBJ2-1,-,TRBV6-5,TGTGCCAGCAGGCGGGGGCCGCGTATATTGGAGCAGTTCTTC,CASRRGPRILEQFF
14,-,TRBJ1-5,TRBD1,TRBV12-3/TRBV12-4,TGTGCCAGCAGTTTCACGGACAGGGACCAGCCCCAGCATTTT,CASSFTDRDQPQHF
16,few,TRBJ2-1,TRBD1,TRBV9,TGTGCCAGCAGCGTAGTACAGGGGGCAAAAAACAATGAGCAGTTCTTC,CASSVVQGAKNNEQFF
13,once,TRBJ1-2,TRBD1,TRBV29-1,TGCAGCTCCTGGGACAGCAGGATGGGGGGCTACACCTTC,CSSWDSRMGGYTF
14,few,TRBJ2-3,-,TRBV7-6,TGTGCCAGCAGCCTGGGGGCGGGTTTGGCCTCGGCGTATTTT,CASSLGAGLASAYF
15,few,TRBJ1-2,-,TRBV10-3,TGTGCCATCAGTGAAGCCAGGGTGAGGGACTATGGCTACACCTTC,CAISEARVRDYGYTF
16,few,TRBJ2-1,TRBD1,TRBV3-1,TGTGCCAGCAGCCATGGGGCGACAGGGACATACAATGAGCAGTTCTTC,CASSHGATGTYNEQFF
16,-,TRBJ1-5,-,TRBV6-1,TGTGCCCTTAGCCCAGAGGTCGGTTTAAGCAATCAGCCCCAGCATTTT,CALSPEVGLSNQPQHF
13,-,TRBJ1-2,-,TRBV20-1,TGCAGTGCTAGGATGATAGGCGACTATGGCCACACCTTC,CSARMIGDYGHTF
16,few,TRBJ2-1,-,TRBV12-3/TRBV12-4,TGTGCCAGCAGTTTGGAGGGAATTAACATGTACAATGAGCAGTTCTTC,CASSLEGINMYNEQFF
14,-,TRBJ1-2,-,TRBV5-1,TGCGCCAGCAGCTCGGTTGGGGAGAGCTATGGCTACACCTTC,CASSSVGESYGYTF
15,-,TRBJ2-7,-,TRBV6-6,TGTGCCAGCAGTTACTCGAGCCCAGACGGATACGAGCAGTACTTC,CASSYSSPDGYEQYF
15,few,TRBJ2-5,-,TRBV21-1,TGTGCCAGCAGCAAATACGGGACAGTACAAGAGACCCAGTACTTC,CASSKYGTVQETQYF
14,-,TRBJ2-3,TRBD1,TRBV6-2/TRBV6-3,TGTGCCAGCGGGCAACCAGGGGGCAGAGATACGCAGTATTTT,CASGQPGGRDTQYF
18,many,TRBJ2-1,TRBD2,TRBV3-1,TGTGCCAGCAGCCACTCCCTCGGACTAGCAGGGATTAAGGATGAGCAGTTCTTC,CASSHSLGLAGIKDEQFF
14,-,TRBJ2-5,-,TRBV20-1,TGCAGTGCTCTCCGGGCCCAACGCCAAGAGACCCAGTACTTC,CSALRAQRQETQYF
12,many,TRBJ2-7,-,TRBV7-9,TGTGCCAGCAGCGGAGGGCGCTACGAGCAGTACTTC,CASSGGRYEQYF
13,-,TRBJ2-1,-,TRBV6-6,TGTGCCAGCAGTTACTCGATGGCCAATGAGCAGTTCTTC,CASSYSMANEQFF
17,-,TRBJ2-2,TRBD1,TRBV3-1,TGTGCCAGCATATCCCAGGCCCGGACAGGCAGCACCGGGGAGCTGTTTTTT,CASISQARTGSTGELFF
16,few,TRBJ1-6,-,TRBV28,TGTGCCAGCAGTCCGAAGACGGGTAGCTGGAATTCACCCCTCCACTTT,CASSPKTGSWNSPLHF
15,-,TRBJ2-7,TRBD2,TRBV20-1,TGCAGTGCTAGGGATCTAGCGGGAGGGGACTACGAGCAGTACTTC,CSARDLAGGDYEQYF
17,once,TRBJ2-2,TRBD1,TRBV6-1,TGTGCCAGCAGCCCGGGACAGGCCGCTTCGAACACCGGGGAGCTGTTTTTT,CASSPGQAASNTGELFF
13,many,TRBJ2-5,-,TRBV29-1,TGCAGCGTTGAAGGGGGCGGGGAAGAGACCCAGTACTTC,CSVEGGGEETQYF
14,few,TRBJ1-2,-,TRBV5-1,TGCGCCAGCAGCCGGACGGGGGGCGCGGACGGCTACACCTTC,CASSRTGGADGYTF
16,-,TRBJ2-7,-,TRBV20-1,TGCAGTGCTATAAACGGAATGGGACTGCAAAATTACGAGCAGTACTTC,CSAINGMGLQNYEQYF
13,few,TRBJ2-1,-,TRBV12-3/TRBV12-4,TGTGCCAGCAGCCTCGGACTGGCAATCGTGCAGTTCTTC,CASSLGLAIVQFF
13,few,TRBJ2-1,-,TRBV6-5,TGTGCCAGCAGTTACTCAAGGACGAATGAGCAGTTCTTC,CASSYSRTNEQFF